This T cell receptor (beta chain) derives from a study of PD-L1 blockade in urothelial cancer. Study as a whole: Chemotherapy regimens numbering 0 to 3 had been given to patients.

The CDR3 is made up of 15 amino acids. The germline V gene encodes CDR1 SGHVS and CDR2 FNYEAQ. Trimming left V 0 bases short and J 4 bases short, with 12 bases between. The method was immunoSEQ multiplex PCR; TCRdb's version includes in-frame clones alone and lacks a portion of them. The sample includes around 38,000 clones, approximately 86% of them seen just once. The time point was: peripheral blood 6 weeks after treatment start. The sequence was obtained from a man aged 60-69 years with urothelial cancer. Source: PBMCs, taken around atezolizumab (anti-PD-L1) treatment. The V call is TRBV7-6, the J call TRBJ1-1; no clear D. The CDR3 reads CASSLADKGGTEAFF. CDR3 in DNA: TGTGCCAGCAGCTTAGCTGACAAGGGAGGCACTGAAGCTTTCTTT.